The clone carrying this TCR beta chain was seen just once. The data are from a study of cytomegalovirus exposure and HLA in healthy donors. V lost 7 bases to trimming and J lost 5 bases, with 14 bases between them. Germline CDR1 and CDR2: SNHLY and FYNNEI. The CDR3 covers 14 residues. Use of 60 Vbeta and 13 Jbeta primers characterized the PCR. The method was immunoSEQ multiplex PCR; TCRdb's version includes in-frame clones alone and lacks a portion of them. The table includes approximately 200,000 clones, 70% to 75% detected once. The sample was PBMCs. The chain carries TRBV2 and TRBJ1-4, with D possibly TRBD1 on 5 matching bases. This sequence was found in a man aged 25 to 40 in good health and CMV-seropositive. The CDR3 DNA sequence: TGTGCCAGCACCCCAGGGAGGTTAAATGAAAAACTGTTTTTT. This sequence encodes CASTPGRLNEKLFF. Together with reference TRBV2 and TRBJ1-4, the CDR3 gives the full variable domain: EPEVTQTPSHQVTQMGQEVILRCVPISNHLYFYWYRQILGQKVEFLVSFYNNEISEKSEIFDDQFSVERPDGSNFTLKIRSTKLEDSAMYFCASTPGRLNEKLFFGSGTQLSVL.